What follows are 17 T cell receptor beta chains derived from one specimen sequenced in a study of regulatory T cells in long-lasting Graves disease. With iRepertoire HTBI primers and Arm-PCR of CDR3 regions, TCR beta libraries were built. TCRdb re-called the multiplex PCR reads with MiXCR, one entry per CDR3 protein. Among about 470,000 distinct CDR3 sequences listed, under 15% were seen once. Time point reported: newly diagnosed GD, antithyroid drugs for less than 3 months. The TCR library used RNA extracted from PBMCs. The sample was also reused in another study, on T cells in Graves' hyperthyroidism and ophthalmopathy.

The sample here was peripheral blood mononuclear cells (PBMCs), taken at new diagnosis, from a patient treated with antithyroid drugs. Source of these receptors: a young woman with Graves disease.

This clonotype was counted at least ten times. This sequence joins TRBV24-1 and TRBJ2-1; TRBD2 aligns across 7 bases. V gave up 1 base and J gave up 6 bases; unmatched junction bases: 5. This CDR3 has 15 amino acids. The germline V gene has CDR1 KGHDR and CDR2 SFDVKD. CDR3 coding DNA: TGTGCCACCAGTGATTTTCTGGCGGGAGCCAATGAGCAGTTCTTC. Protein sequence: CATSDFLAGANEQFF.

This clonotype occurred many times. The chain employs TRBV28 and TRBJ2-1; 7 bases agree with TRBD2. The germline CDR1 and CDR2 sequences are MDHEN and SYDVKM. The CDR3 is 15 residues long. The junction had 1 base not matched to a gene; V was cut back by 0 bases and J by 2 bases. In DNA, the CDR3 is TGTGCCAGCAGTTTATGGAGCGGGGCCTACAATGAGCAGTTCTTC. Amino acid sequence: CASSLWSGAYNEQFF.

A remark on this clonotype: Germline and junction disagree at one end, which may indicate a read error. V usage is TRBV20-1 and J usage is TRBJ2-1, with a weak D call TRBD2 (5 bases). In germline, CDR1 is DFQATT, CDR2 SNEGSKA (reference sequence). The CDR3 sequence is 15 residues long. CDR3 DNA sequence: TGCAGTGGCCCGACTGCCTCTAGCTCCTACAATGAGCAGCTCTTC. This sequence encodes CSGPTASSSYNEQLF.

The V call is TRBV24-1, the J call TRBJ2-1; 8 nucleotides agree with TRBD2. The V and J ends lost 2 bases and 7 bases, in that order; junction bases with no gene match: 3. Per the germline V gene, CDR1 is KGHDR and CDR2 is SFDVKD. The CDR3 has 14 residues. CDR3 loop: CATSDSAGVNEQFF. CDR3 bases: TGTGCCACCAGTGATTCAGCGGGAGTGAATGAGCAGTTCTTC.

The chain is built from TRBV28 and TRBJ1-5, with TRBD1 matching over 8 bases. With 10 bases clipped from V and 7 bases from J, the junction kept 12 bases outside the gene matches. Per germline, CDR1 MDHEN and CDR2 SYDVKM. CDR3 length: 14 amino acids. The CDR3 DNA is TGTGCCACACATACAGGGGGAACGGGGCAGCCCCAGCATTTT. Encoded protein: CATHTGGTGQPQHF.

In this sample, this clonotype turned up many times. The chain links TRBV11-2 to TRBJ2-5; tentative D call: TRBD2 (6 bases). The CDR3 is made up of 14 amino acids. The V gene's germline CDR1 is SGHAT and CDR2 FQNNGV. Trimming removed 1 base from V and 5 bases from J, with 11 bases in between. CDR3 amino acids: CASSLAEAGETQYF. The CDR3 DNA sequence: TGTGCCAGCAGCTTAGCCGAGGCGGGGGAGACCCAGTACTTC.

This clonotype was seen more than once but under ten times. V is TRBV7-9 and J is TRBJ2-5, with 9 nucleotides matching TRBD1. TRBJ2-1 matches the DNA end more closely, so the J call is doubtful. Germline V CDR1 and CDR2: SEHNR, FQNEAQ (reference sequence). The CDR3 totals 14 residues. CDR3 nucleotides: TGTGCCAGCAGCCGGGACAGGGAATACAATGAGCAGTTCTTC. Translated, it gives CASSRDREYNEQFF.

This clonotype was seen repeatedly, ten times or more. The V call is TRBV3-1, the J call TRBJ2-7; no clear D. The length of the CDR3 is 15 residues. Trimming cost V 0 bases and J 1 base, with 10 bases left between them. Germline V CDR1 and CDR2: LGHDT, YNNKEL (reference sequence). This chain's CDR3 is CASSQDSRGSYEQYF. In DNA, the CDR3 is TGTGCCAGCAGCCAAGATAGTCGCGGATCCTACGAGCAGTACTTC.

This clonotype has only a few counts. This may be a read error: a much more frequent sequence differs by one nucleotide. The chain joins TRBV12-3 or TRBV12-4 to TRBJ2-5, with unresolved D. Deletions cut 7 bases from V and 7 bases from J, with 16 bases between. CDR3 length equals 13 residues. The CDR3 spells CASTLETRPTQYF. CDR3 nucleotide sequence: TGTGCCAGCACTTTGGAGACGAGGCCGACCCAGTACTTC.

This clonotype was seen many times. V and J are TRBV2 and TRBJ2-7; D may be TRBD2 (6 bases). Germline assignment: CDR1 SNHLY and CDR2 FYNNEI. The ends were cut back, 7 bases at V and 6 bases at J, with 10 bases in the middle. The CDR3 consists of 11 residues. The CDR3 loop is CASNREIEQYF. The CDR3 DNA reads TGTGCCAGCAACCGGGAGATCGAGCAGTACTTC.

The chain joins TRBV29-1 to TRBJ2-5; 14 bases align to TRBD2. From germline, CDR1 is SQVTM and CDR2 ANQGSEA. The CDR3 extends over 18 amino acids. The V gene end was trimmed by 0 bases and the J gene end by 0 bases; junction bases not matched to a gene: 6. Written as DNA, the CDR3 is TGCAGCGTTGAAGAGAGGACTAGCGGGAGGCGGTACCAAGAGACCCAGTACTTC. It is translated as CSVEERTSGRRYQETQYF. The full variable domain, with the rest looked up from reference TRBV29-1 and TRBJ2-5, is SAVISQKPSRDICQRGTSLTIQCQVDSQVTMMFWYRQQPGQSLTLIATANQGSEATYESGFVIDKFPISRPNLTFSTLTVSNMSPEDSSIYLCSVEERTSGRRYQETQYFGPGTRLLVL.

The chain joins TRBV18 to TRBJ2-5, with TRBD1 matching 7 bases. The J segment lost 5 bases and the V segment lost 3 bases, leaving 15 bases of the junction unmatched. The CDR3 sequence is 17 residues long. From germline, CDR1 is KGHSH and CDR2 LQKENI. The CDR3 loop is CASSPTSGKGAPETQYF. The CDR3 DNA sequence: TGTGCCAGCTCACCGACCTCCGGCAAGGGGGCGCCTGAGACCCAGTACTTC.

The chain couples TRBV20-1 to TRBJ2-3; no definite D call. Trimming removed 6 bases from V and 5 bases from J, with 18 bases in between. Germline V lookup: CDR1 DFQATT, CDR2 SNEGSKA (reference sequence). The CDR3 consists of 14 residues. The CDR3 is CSAQLWEMEDTQYF. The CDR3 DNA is TGCAGTGCCCAACTCTGGGAAATGGAAGATACGCAGTATTTT.

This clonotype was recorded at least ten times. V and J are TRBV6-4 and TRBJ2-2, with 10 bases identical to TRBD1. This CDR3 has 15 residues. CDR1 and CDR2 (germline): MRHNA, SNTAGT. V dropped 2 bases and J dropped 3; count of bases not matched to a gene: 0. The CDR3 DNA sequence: TGTGCCAGCAGTGACGGGACAGGGGACACCGGGGAGCTGTTTTTT. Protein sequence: CASSDGTGDTGELFF.

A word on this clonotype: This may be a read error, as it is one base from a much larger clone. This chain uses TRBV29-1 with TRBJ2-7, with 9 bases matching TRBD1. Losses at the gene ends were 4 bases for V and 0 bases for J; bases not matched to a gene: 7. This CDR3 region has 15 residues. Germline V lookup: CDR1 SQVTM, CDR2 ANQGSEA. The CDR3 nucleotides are TGCAGCGTTGTCCCCGGGACAGGGACCTCCTACGAGCAGTACTTC. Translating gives CSVVPGTGTSYEQYF.

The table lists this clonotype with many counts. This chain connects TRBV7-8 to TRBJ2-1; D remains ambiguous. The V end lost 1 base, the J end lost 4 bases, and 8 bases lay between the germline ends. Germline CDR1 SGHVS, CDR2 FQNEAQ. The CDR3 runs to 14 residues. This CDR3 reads CASSLGWQYNEQFF. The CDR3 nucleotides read TGTGCCAGCAGCTTAGGTTGGCAGTACAATGAGCAGTTCTTC.

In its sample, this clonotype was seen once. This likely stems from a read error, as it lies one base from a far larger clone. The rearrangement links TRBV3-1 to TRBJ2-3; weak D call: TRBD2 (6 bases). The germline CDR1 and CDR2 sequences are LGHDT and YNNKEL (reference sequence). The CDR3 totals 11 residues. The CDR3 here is CASSPGTEASF. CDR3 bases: TGTGCCAGCAGCCCGGGGACTGAAGCTTCCTTT.